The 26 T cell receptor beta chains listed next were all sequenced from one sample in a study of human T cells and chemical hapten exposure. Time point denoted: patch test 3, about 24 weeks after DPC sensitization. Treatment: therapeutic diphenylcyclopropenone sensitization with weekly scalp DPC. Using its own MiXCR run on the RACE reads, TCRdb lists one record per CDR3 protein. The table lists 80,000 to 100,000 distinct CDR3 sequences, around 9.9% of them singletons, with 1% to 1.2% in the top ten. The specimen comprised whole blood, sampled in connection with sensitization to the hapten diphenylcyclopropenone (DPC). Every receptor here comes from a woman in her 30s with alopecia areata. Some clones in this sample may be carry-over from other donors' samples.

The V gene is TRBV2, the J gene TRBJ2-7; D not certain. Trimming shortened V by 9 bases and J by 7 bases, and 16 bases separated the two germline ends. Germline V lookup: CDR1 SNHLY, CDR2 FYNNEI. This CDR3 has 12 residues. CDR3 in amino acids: CASSKSSREQYV. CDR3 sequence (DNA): TGTGCCAGTAGCAAATCCTCTCGGGAGCAGTACGTC.

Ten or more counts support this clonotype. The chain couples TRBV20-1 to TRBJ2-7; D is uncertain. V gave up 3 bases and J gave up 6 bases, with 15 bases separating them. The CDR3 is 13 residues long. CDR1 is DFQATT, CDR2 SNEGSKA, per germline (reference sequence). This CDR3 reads CSASAMKGSEQYF. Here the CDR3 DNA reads TGCAGTGCTAGCGCGATGAAAGGCTCCGAGCAGTACTTC.

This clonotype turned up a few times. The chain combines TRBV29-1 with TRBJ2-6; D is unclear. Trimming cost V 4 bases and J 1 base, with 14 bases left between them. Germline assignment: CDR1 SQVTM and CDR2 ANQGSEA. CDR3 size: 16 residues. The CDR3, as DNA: TGCAGCGTTGTTGGTTCCATTTGGTCTGGGGCCAACGTCCTGACTTTC. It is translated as CSVVGSIWSGANVLTF.

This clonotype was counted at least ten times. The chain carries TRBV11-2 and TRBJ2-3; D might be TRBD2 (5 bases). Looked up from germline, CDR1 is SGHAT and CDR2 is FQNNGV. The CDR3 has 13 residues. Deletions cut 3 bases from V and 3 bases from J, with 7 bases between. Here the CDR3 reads CASSLDFTDTQYF. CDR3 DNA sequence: TGTGCCAGCAGCTTGGACTTTACAGATACGCAGTATTTT.

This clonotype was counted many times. The CDR3 loop reads CASSAGYSNQPQHF. The CDR3 nucleotides are TGTGCCAGCAGCGCTGGTTATAGCAATCAGCCCCAGCATTTT. The rearrangement links TRBV9 to TRBJ1-5; D gene unclear. CDR1 and CDR2 from the germline V gene are SGDLS and YYNGEE. V lost 3 bases to trimming and J lost 0 bases, with 7 bases between them. The CDR3 is 14 amino acids. Combining the CDR3 with reference TRBV9 and TRBJ1-5 gives the whole variable domain DSGVTQTPKHLITATGQRVTLRCSPRSGDLSVYWYQQSLDQGLQFLIQYYNGEERAKGNILERFSAQQFPDLHSELNLSSLELGDSALYFCASSAGYSNQPQHFGDGTRLSIL.

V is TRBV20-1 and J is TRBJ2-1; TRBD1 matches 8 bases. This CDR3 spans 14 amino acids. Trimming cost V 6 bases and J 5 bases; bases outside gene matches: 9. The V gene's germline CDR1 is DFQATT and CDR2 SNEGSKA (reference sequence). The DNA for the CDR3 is TGCAGTGCCGTCAGACAGGGGACGCACAATGAGCAGTTCTTC. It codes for CSAVRQGTHNEQFF.

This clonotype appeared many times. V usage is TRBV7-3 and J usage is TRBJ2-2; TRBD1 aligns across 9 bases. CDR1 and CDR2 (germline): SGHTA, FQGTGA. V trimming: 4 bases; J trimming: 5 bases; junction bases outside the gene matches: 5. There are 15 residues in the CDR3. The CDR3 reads CASSSTGGETGELFF. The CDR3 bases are TGTGCCAGCAGCTCAACAGGGGGCGAAACCGGGGAGCTGTTTTTT.

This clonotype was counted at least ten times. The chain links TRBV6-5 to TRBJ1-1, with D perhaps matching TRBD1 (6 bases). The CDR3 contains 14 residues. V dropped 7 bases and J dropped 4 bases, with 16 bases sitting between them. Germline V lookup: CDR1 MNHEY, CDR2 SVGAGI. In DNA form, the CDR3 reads TGTGCCAGCAACTTGGGGGCGCTGAGCACTGAAGCTTTCTTT. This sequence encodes CASNLGALSTEAFF.

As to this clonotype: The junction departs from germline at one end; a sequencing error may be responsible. The chain's CDR3 is CSANQIDSNQPQDF. The CDR3 DNA sequence: TGCAGTGCCAACCAGATCGATAGCAATCAGCCCCAGGATTTT. The chain couples TRBV20-1 to TRBJ1-5, with D hard to call. There are 14 residues in the CDR3. Germline assignment: CDR1 DFQATT and CDR2 SNEGSKA (reference sequence).

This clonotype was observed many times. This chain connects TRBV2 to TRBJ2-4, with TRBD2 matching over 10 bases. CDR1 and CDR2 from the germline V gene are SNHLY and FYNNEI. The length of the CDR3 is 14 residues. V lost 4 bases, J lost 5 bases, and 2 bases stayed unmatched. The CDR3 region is CASSGLAGENIQYF. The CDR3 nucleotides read TGTGCCAGCAGTGGGCTAGCGGGGGAAAACATTCAGTACTTC.

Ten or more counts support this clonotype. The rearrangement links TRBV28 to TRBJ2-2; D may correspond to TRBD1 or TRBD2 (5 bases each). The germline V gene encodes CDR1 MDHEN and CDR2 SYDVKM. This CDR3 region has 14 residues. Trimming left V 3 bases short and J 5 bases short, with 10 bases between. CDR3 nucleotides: TGTGCCAGCAGTTTTCAGGGACGAACCGGGGAGCTGTTTTTT. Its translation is CASSFQGRTGELFF. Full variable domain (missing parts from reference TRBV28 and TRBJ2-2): DVKVTQSSRYLVKRTGEKVFLECVQDMDHENMFWYRQDPGLGLRLIYFSYDVKMKEKGDIPEGYSVSREKKERFSLILESASTNQTSMYLCASSFQGRTGELFFGEGSRLTVL.

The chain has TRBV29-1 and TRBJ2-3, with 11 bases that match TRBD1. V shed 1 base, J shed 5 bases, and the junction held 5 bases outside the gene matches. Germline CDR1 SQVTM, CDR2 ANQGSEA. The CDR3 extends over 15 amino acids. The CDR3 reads CSVEGDRGSVDTQYF. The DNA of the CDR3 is TGCAGCGTTGAAGGGGACAGGGGGTCGGTAGATACGCAGTATTTT.

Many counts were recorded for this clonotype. The chain's CDR3 is CSGGGPGELFF. CDR3 DNA sequence: TGCAGCGGGGGGGGCCCCGGGGAGCTGTTTTTT. The genes are TRBV29-1 and TRBJ2-2, with D possibly being TRBD2 (7 bases). V lost 7 bases to trimming and J lost 6 bases, with 9 bases between them. The CDR3 is 11 amino acids. CDR1 is SQVTM and CDR2 is ANQGSEA in the germline V gene.

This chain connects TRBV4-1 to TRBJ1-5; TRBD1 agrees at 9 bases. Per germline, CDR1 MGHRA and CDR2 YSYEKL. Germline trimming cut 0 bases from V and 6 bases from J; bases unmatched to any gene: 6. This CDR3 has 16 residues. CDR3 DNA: TGCGCCAGCAGCCAAGATCTGACAGGGGGGATTCAGCCCCAGCATTTT. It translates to CASSQDLTGGIQPQHF.

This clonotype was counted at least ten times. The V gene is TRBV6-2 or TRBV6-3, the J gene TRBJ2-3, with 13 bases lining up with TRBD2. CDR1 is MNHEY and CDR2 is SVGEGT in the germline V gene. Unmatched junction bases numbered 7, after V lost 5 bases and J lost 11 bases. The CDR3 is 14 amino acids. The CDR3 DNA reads TGTGCCAGCAGTGAGACTAGCGGGAGGCCTATGCAGTATTTT. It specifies CASSETSGRPMQYF.

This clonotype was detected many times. The CDR3, as DNA: TGCGCCAGCAGCCCGGAGGTAGCGGGGGCTGAGCAGTTCTTC. Residues: CASSPEVAGAEQFF. This chain links TRBV5-1 with TRBJ2-1, with 9 positions matching TRBD2. Germline V gives CDR1 SGHRS, CDR2 YFSETQ. The V segment lost 4 bases and the J segment 9 bases; nucleotides outside the gene matches: 8. The CDR3 is made up of 14 amino acids.

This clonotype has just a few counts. The CDR3 sequence is CASSFSRGYEQYV. The CDR3 DNA follows: TGTGCCAGCAGTTTCTCCCGGGGTTACGAGCAGTACGTC. The genes are TRBV28 and TRBJ2-7; D may be TRBD2 (5 bases). Germline lookup yields CDR1 MDHEN and CDR2 SYDVKM. Deletions cut 3 bases from V and 4 bases from J, with 10 bases between. The CDR3 totals 13 residues.

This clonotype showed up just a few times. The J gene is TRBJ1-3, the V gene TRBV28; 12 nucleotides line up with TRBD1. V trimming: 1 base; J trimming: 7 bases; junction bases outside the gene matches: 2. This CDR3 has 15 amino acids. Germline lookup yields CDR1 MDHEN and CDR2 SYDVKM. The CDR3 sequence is CASSLYGTGGNTIYF. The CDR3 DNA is TGTGCCAGCAGTTTATATGGGACAGGGGGCAACACCATATATTTT. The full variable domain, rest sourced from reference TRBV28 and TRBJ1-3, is DVKVTQSSRYLVKRTGEKVFLECVQDMDHENMFWYRQDPGLGLRLIYFSYDVKMKEKGDIPEGYSVSREKKERFSLILESASTNQTSMYLCASSLYGTGGNTIYFGEGSWLTVV.

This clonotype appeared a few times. CDR3 DNA sequence: TGTGCCAGCAGTGAGGGTCCTGGGGCGCAGTATTTT. Amino acid sequence: CASSEGPGAQYF. The chain joins TRBV2 to TRBJ2-3; no clear D gene. The CDR3 consists of 12 residues. Germline CDR1 SNHLY, CDR2 FYNNEI. V lost 3 bases and J 10 bases, leaving 11 bases between the germline ends.

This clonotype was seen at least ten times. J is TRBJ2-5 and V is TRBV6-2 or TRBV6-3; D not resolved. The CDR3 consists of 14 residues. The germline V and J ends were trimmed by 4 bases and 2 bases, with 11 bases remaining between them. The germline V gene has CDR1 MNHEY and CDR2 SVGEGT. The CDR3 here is CASSLGEEQETQYF. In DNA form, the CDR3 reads TGTGCCAGCAGTTTAGGAGAGGAGCAAGAGACCCAGTACTTC.

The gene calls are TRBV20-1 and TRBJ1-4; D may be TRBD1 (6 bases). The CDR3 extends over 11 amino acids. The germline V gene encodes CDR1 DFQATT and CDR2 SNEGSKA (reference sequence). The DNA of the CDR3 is TGCATCCCGCAGGGGAATGAAAAACTGTTTTTT. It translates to CIPQGNEKLFF.

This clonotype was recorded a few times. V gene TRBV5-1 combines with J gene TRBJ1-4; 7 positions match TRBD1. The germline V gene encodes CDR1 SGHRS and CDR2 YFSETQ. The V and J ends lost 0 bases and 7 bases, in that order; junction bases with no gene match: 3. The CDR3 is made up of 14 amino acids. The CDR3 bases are TGCGCCAGCAGCTTGGGACAGGGCGGTGAAAAACTGTTTTTT. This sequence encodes CASSLGQGGEKLFF.

In nucleotides, the CDR3 is TGTGCCAGTAGTTTACGGACTAGCGGGAGTAATGAGCAGTTCTTC. This gives the protein CASSLRTSGSNEQFF. The V and J genes are TRBV19 and TRBJ2-1, with 13 bases matching TRBD2. CDR1 and CDR2 (germline): LNHDA, SQIVND (reference sequence). The CDR3 sequence is 15 residues long. J gave up 7 bases and V 5 bases, and 5 bases lay outside the gene matches.

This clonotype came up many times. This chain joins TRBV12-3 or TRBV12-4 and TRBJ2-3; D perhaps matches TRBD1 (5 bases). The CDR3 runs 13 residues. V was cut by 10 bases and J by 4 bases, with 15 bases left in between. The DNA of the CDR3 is TGTGCCATGCAAGACAGCGCCGCAGATACGCAGTATTTT. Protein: CAMQDSAADTQYF.

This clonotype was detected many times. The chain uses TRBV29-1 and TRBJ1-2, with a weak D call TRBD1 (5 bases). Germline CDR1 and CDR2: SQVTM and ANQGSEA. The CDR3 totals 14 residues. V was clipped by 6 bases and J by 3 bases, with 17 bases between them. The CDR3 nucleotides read TGCAGCGTCATGACAGCCTCATTGTACTATGGCTACACCTTC. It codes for CSVMTASLYYGYTF. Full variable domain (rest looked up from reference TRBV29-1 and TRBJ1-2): SAVISQKPSRDICQRGTSLTIQCQVDSQVTMMFWYRQQPGQSLTLIATANQGSEATYESGFVIDKFPISRPNLTFSTLTVSNMSPEDSSIYLCSVMTASLYYGYTFGSGTRLTVV.

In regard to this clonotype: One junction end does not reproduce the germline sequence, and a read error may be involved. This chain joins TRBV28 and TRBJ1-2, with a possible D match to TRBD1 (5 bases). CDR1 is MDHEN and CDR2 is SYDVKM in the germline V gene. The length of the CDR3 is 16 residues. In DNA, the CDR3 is TGTGCCAGCAGTTTGGGGCGGCCAGGGTCTAACTTTGGCTACACCTTC. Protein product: CASSLGRPGSNFGYTF.